These 8 T cell receptor beta chains were all obtained from the same sample, sequenced in a study of cytomegalovirus exposure and HLA in healthy donors. In the PCR, 60 Vbeta and 13 Jbeta primers were used. The data were produced by immunoSEQ multiplex PCR, yet TCRdb's version contains in-frame clones alone and is incomplete. The repertoire holds over 150,000 clones, around 79% seen once, with around 4% in the top ten. The sequencing sample was made of PBMCs. All receptors come from a man between 40 and 49 years old in good health and CMV-seronegative.

Only one count was recorded for this clone. The chain uses TRBV12-5 and TRBJ2-7; D not certain. The length of the CDR3 is 23 residues. V was trimmed by 10 bases and J by 0 bases, leaving 43 bases between them. CDR1 LGHNT and CDR2 FRNRAP come from the germline V gene. CDR3 region: CATGLTLPGLHPFSHFSSYEQYF. The CDR3 DNA sequence: TGTGCTACCGGCCTCACCCTGCCAGGCCTACACCCCTTCAGCCACTTTAGCTCCTACGAGCAGTACTTC.

This clone was recorded once. Its ends do not fully match the called genes, so a read error is possible. The chain employs TRBV7-7 and TRBJ2-2; maybe TRBD1 (6 bases). This CDR3 comprises 16 residues. Germline CDR1 and CDR2: SSHAT and FNYEAQ (reference sequence). CDR3 residues: CASSGGQGWNTGELFF. The CDR3 DNA reads as TGTGCTAGCAGCGGAGGTCAGGGGTGGAACACCGGGGAGCTGTTTTTT.

This clone was observed a single time. This chain uses TRBV5-6 with TRBJ2-7, with TRBD2 as a possible D gene (5 bases). V gave up 4 bases and J gave up 5 bases, with 13 bases separating them. Germline V gene sequence: CDR1 SGHDT, CDR2 YYEEEE. This CDR3 has 13 residues. The CDR3 here is CASSLLGVHEQYF. Here the CDR3 DNA reads TGTGCCAGCAGCCTACTCGGGGTCCACGAGCAGTACTTC.

Written as DNA, the CDR3 is TGCGCCAGCAGCCAACTTAGTCAGGGGCTCTTGGAACTGTTTTTT. Amino acid sequence: CASSQLSQGLLELFF. The chain has TRBV4-1 and TRBJ1-4; D is perhaps TRBD1 (6 bases). Trimming pared 2 bases from V and 12 bases from J, leaving 19 bases between. This CDR3 contains 15 residues. Looked up from germline, CDR1 is MGHRA and CDR2 is YSYEKL.

This chain joins TRBV4-1 and TRBJ1-4; a possible D gene is TRBD1 (5 bases). With 0 bases removed from V and 3 bases from J, the gap between germline ends came to 14 bases. Germline V gene sequence: CDR1 MGHRA, CDR2 YSYEKL. The CDR3 totals 17 residues. The CDR3 DNA reads TGCGCCAGCAGCCAAGAAGGGTGGGGGGTTTCTAATGAAAAACTGTTTTTT. Amino acid sequence: CASSQEGWGVSNEKLFF.

The V call is TRBV5-4, the J call TRBJ1-6; no reliable D call. Germline-derived CDR1 and CDR2 are SGHNT and YYREEE (reference sequence). The germline V and J ends were trimmed by 4 bases and 10 bases, with 15 bases remaining between them. The CDR3 consists of 14 residues. The CDR3 sequence is CASSLRASGSPLHF. CDR3 sequence (DNA): TGTGCCAGCAGCCTCCGGGCCAGCGGGTCACCCCTCCACTTT. Variable domain in full (rest from reference TRBV5-4 and TRBJ1-6): ETGVTQSPTHLIKTRGQQVTLRCSSQSGHNTVSWYQQALGQGPQFIFQYYREEENGRGNFPPRFSGLQFPNYSSELNVNALELDDSALYLCASSLRASGSPLHFGNGTRLTVT.

This chain joins TRBV6-5 and TRBJ2-7, with 8 bases fitting TRBD1. Trimming cost V 0 bases and J 2 bases; bases outside gene matches: 3. Germline V gives CDR1 MNHEY, CDR2 SVGAGI. This CDR3 has 15 amino acids. CDR3: CASSYSSTGAYEQYF. For the CDR3, the DNA is TGTGCCAGCAGTTACTCGTCGACAGGGGCCTACGAGCAGTACTTC.

The chain carries TRBV5-6 and TRBJ1-1, with D perhaps matching TRBD1 (5 bases). The CDR3 contains 13 residues. Germline V gene data show CDR1 as SGHDT and CDR2 as YYEEEE. Trimming left V 1 base short and J 1 base short, with 5 bases between. The CDR3 DNA reads TGTGCCAGCAGCTTGACAGGGAACACTGAAGCTTTCTTT. It translates to CASSLTGNTEAFF. Full variable domain (missing parts from reference TRBV5-6 and TRBJ1-1): DAGVTQSPTHLIKTRGQQVTLRCSPKSGHDTVSWYQQALGQGPQFIFQYYEEEERQRGNFPDRFSGHQFPNYSSELNVNALLLGDSALYLCASSLTGNTEAFFGQGTRLTVV.